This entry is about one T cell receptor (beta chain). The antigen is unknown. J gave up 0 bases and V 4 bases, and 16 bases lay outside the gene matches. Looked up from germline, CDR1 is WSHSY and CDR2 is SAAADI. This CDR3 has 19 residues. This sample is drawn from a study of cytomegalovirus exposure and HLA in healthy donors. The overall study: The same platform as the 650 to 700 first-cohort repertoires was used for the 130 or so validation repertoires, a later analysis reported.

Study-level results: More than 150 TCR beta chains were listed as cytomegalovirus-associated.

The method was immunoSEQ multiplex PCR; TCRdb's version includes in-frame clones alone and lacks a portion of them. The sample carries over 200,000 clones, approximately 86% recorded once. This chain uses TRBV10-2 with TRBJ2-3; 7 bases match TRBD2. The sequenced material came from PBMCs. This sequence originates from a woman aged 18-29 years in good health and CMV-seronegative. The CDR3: CASSGGLAEGRGSTDTQYF. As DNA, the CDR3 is TGCGCCAGCAGTGGCGGGCTAGCGGAGGGAAGGGGTAGCACAGATACGCAGTATTTT.